A selection of T cell receptor beta chains follows, all from one sample in a study of spatial heterogeneity in lung cancer. TCRdb passed the 5' RACE reads through MiXCR, listing each CDR3 protein once. The profile shows about 10,000 distinct CDR3 sequences, 6% to 7% of them singletons. Here the sequenced sample was normal lung tissue next to the tumor, taken at surgery. Source of these receptors: a male donor with early-stage non-small cell lung cancer. Each CDR3 is given with its conserved first and last residue. Fields, in order: D gene, V gene, clone size, J gene, CDR3 DNA, CDR3 protein. D genes are given only for firm matches. Clone sizes are given selectively: once, few, many, or a class where the clone is expanded.

d_gene: .; v_gene: TRBV29-1; abundance: .; j_gene: TRBJ2-7; CDR3nt: TGCAGCGCAGGGCCCGGGGGATTCGACGAGCAGTACTTC; CDR3aa: CSAGPGGFDEQYF
d_gene: TRBD2; v_gene: TRBV20-1; abundance: many; j_gene: TRBJ2-5; CDR3nt: TGCAGTGCTAGAGATTGGCTAGCGGGGGTGGAGACCCAGTACTTC; CDR3aa: CSARDWLAGVETQYF
d_gene: TRBD2; v_gene: TRBV3-1; abundance: .; j_gene: TRBJ2-3; CDR3nt: TGTGCCAGCAGCCCTTATAGCGGGGGCACAGATACGCAGTATTTT; CDR3aa: CASSPYSGGTDTQYF
d_gene: TRBD2; v_gene: TRBV3-1; abundance: many; j_gene: TRBJ2-1; CDR3nt: TGTGCCACGCGGGGGTACAATGAGCAGTTCTTC; CDR3aa: CATRGYNEQFF
d_gene: .; v_gene: TRBV7-4; abundance: many; j_gene: TRBJ2-3; CDR3nt: TGTGCCAGCAGCCCCTCAATGGACTACACAGATACGCAGTATTTT; CDR3aa: CASSPSMDYTDTQYF
d_gene: .; v_gene: TRBV28; abundance: few; j_gene: TRBJ2-2; CDR3nt: TGTGCCAGCAGCGACAGTAACACCGGGGAGCTGTTTTTT; CDR3aa: CASSDSNTGELFF
d_gene: .; v_gene: TRBV20-1; abundance: many; j_gene: TRBJ1-1; CDR3nt: TGCAGTTCCTTCCCGGGGGGGAAACGAGGTAACACTGAAGCTTTCTTT; CDR3aa: CSSFPGGKRGNTEAFF
d_gene: TRBD1; v_gene: TRBV7-2; abundance: few; j_gene: TRBJ2-7; CDR3nt: TGTGCCAGCAGTCCCGAACAGGGGTACGAGCAGTACTTC; CDR3aa: CASSPEQGYEQYF
d_gene: TRBD2; v_gene: TRBV20-1; abundance: once; j_gene: TRBJ2-7; CDR3nt: TGCAGTGCTAGTTCGCAGGCTAGCGGGGGTCCTTCCTACGAGCAGTACTTC; CDR3aa: CSASSQASGGPSYEQYF
d_gene: TRBD1; v_gene: TRBV5-6; abundance: many; j_gene: TRBJ1-4; CDR3nt: TGTGCCAGCAGCTTGTCTGGGACAGGTGAAAAACTGTTTTTT; CDR3aa: CASSLSGTGEKLFF
d_gene: .; v_gene: TRBV28; abundance: few; j_gene: TRBJ2-5; CDR3nt: TGTGCCAGCAGTTTTCATTCAGGGGAAGAGACCCAGTACTTC; CDR3aa: CASSFHSGEETQYF
d_gene: TRBD1; v_gene: TRBV6-5; abundance: many; j_gene: TRBJ2-7; CDR3nt: TGTGCCAGCAGTTACATCGGGACAGGGGGCTTTCACTACGAGCAGTACTTC; CDR3aa: CASSYIGTGGFHYEQYF
d_gene: .; v_gene: TRBV5-6; abundance: many; j_gene: TRBJ2-3; CDR3nt: TGTGCCAGCAGCTTGAGACTGGACGCGAGCACAGATACGCAGTATTTT; CDR3aa: CASSLRLDASTDTQYF
d_gene: TRBD1; v_gene: TRBV2; abundance: many; j_gene: TRBJ2-5; CDR3nt: TGTGCCAGCAGTCAACAGGGGTTGGACCAGTACTTC; CDR3aa: CASSQQGLDQYF
d_gene: .; v_gene: TRBV9; abundance: many; j_gene: TRBJ2-1; CDR3nt: TGTGCCAGCAGCGCGAGGGAGGTTGAGCAGTTCTTC; CDR3aa: CASSAREVEQFF
d_gene: .; v_gene: TRBV5-6; abundance: medium-sized; j_gene: TRBJ2-5; CDR3nt: TGTGCCAGCAGCTCGCCGACTAGAACGGAGACCCAGTACTTC; CDR3aa: CASSSPTRTETQYF
d_gene: .; v_gene: TRBV19; abundance: many; j_gene: TRBJ1-1; CDR3nt: TGTGCCAGTAGAGGCAAACCTTCTCGCACTGAAGCTTTCTTT; CDR3aa: CASRGKPSRTEAFF
d_gene: .; v_gene: TRBV28; abundance: many; j_gene: TRBJ1-2; CDR3nt: TGTGCCAGCAGTCCTAGGTTTAACTATGGCTACACCTTC; CDR3aa: CASSPRFNYGYTF
d_gene: .; v_gene: TRBV25-1; abundance: medium-sized; j_gene: TRBJ2-3; CDR3nt: TGTGCCAGCAGTGAAGGGGCAGGAAGGGAACGAGATACGCAGTATTTT; CDR3aa: CASSEGAGRERDTQYF
d_gene: TRBD2; v_gene: TRBV20-1; abundance: medium-sized; j_gene: TRBJ2-5; CDR3nt: TGCAGTGCCCTCCCCCAAGCGGGAGTTGGGGAGACCCAGTACTTC; CDR3aa: CSALPQAGVGETQYF
d_gene: .; v_gene: TRBV20-1; abundance: many; j_gene: TRBJ1-5; CDR3nt: TGCAGTGCTAGTACCCCGAAGGGGAACAATCAGCCCCAGCATTTT; CDR3aa: CSASTPKGNNQPQHF
d_gene: .; v_gene: TRBV20-1; abundance: many; j_gene: TRBJ2-2; CDR3nt: TGCAGTGCTAGAGTAGGGGGGAACACCGGGGAGCTGTTTTTT; CDR3aa: CSARVGGNTGELFF
d_gene: .; v_gene: TRBV7-2; abundance: many; j_gene: TRBJ1-3; CDR3nt: TGTGCCAGCAGCTTAGGAGTGACACAAGGAAACACCATATATTTT; CDR3aa: CASSLGVTQGNTIYF
d_gene: TRBD1; v_gene: TRBV2; abundance: few; j_gene: TRBJ1-2; CDR3nt: TGTGCCAGCAGTGGGGCACAGGGGACTACTGGCTACACCTTC; CDR3aa: CASSGAQGTTGYTF
d_gene: .; v_gene: TRBV2; abundance: many; j_gene: TRBJ2-5; CDR3nt: TGTGCCAGCAGTACAGAGACCCAGTACTTC; CDR3aa: CASSTETQYF
d_gene: .; v_gene: TRBV7-2; abundance: many; j_gene: TRBJ2-2; CDR3nt: TGTGCCAGCAGCCAAAACAGCGTTACGAACACCGGGGAGCTGTTTTTT; CDR3aa: CASSQNSVTNTGELFF